This T cell receptor beta chain was identified during a study of T cells in Graves' hyperthyroidism and ophthalmopathy. Study-wide findings and caveats: In validation, the model predicted ophthalmopathy. These predictions came a median about 6.2 months before onset.

Authors of the study amplified TCR beta CDR3 regions from RNA transcripts. Primed by the HTBI set, a first-round RT-PCR was run on the TCR CDR3. TCRdb re-called the multiplex PCR reads through MiXCR, storing one row per CDR3 protein. The sample has roughly 250,000 distinct CDR3 sequences; 22% are singletons. V lost 4 bases and J lost 5, with 12 bases in between. The CDR3 runs 14 residues. This clonotype was counted only a few times. The antigen remains unidentified. Exclusion of patients followed from uncontrolled infection, other autoimmune disease, pregnancy or lactation. Diagnostic decisions used clinical symptoms, serum thyroxine and TRAb, thyroid ultrasound and orbital computed tomography.

The rearrangement joins TRBV12-3 or TRBV12-4 to TRBJ1-5; D not resolved. This clonotype was obtained from a man aged 30 to 45 with Graves' ophthalmopathy. Input material: blood. Here the CDR3 DNA reads TGTGCCAGCAGTTCCGGCAGCCTATATCAGCCCCAGCATTTT. This encodes CASSSGSLYQPQHF.